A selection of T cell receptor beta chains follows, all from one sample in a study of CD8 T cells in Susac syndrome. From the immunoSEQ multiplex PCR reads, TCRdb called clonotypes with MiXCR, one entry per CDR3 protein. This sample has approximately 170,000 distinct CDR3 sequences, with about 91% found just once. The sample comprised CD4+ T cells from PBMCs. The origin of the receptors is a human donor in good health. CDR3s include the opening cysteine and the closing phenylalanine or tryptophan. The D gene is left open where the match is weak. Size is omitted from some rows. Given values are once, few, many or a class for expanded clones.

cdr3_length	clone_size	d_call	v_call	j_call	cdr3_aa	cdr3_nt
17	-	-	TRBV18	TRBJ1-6	CASSPYRDPIRNSPLHF	TGTGCCAGCTCACCTTATAGGGACCCGATCCGGAATTCACCCCTCCACTTT
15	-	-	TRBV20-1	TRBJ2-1	CSARGGGLSYNEQFF	TGCAGTGCTAGAGGAGGGGGGCTCTCCTACAATGAGCAGTTCTTC
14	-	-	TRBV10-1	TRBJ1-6	CASSGGARNSPLHF	TGCGCCAGCAGTGGAGGGGCCCGTAATTCACCCCTCCACTTT
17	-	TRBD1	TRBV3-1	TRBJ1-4	CASSQEGTGATNEKLFF	TGTGCCAGCAGCCAAGAGGGGACAGGAGCAACTAATGAAAAACTGTTTTTT
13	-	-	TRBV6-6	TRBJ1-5	CASGTPRPQPQHF	TGTGCCAGCGGTACTCCGAGGCCACAGCCCCAGCATTTT
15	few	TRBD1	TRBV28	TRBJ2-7	CASSSGQGTPYEQYF	TGTGCCAGCAGCTCGGGACAGGGAACCCCCTACGAGCAGTACTTC
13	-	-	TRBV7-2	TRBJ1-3	CASRGGWQNTIYF	TGTGCCAGCAGGGGAGGATGGCAGAACACCATATATTTT
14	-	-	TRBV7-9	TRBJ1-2	CASSSRTEDYGYTF	TGTGCCAGCAGCTCCCGGACAGAAGACTATGGCTACACCTTC
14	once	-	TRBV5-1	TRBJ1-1	CASSLRGLNTEVFF	TGCGCCAGCAGCTTGAGAGGGTTGAACACTGAAGTTTTCTTT
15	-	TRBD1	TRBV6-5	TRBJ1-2	CASSYRRQGGDGYTF	TGTGCCAGCAGTTACCGAAGACAGGGTGGGGATGGCTACACCTTC
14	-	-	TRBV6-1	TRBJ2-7	CASSEWSVSYEQYF	TGTGCCAGCAGTGAATGGAGCGTTTCCTACGAGCAGTACTTC
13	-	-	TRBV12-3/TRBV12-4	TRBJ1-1	CASSYTGNTEAFF	TGTGCCAGCAGTTATACAGGGAACACTGAAGCTTTCTTT
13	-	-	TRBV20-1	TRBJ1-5	CSALWDSNQPQHF	TGCAGTGCCCTCTGGGATAGCAATCAGCCCCAGCATTTT
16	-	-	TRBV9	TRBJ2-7	CASSRRLTGEGHEQYF	TGTGCCAGCAGCCGACGGTTGACAGGGGAGGGCCACGAGCAGTACTTC
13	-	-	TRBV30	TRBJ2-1	CAWSDVWAGEQFF	TGTGCCTGGAGTGATGTTTGGGCGGGTGAGCAGTTCTTC
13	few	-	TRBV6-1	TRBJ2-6	CASSFRKANVLTF	TGTGCCAGCAGTTTTCGGAAGGCCAACGTCCTGACTTTC
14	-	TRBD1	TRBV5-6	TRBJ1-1	CASSPITNRGRSFF	TGTGCCAGCAGCCCTATAACCAACAGGGGTAGATCTTTCTTT
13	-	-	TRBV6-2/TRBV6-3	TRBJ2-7	CATHGVVVYEQYF	TGTGCCACCCACGGGGTAGTAGTCTACGAGCAGTACTTC
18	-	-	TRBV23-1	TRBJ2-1	CASSPCSGLTGPYNEQFF	TGCGCCAGCAGCCCTTGTAGCGGCCTGACAGGACCCTACAATGAGCAGTTCTTC
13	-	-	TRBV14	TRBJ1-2	CASSQSPNYGYTF	TGTGCCAGCAGCCAAAGTCCGAACTATGGCTACACCTTC
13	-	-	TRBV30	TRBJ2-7	CAWSRGISYEQYF	TGTGCCTGGAGCCGAGGCATCTCCTACGAGCAGTACTTC
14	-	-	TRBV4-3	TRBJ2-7	CASSQEGRQTEQYF	TGCGCCAGCAGCCAAGAGGGTCGACAGACCGAGCAGTACTTC
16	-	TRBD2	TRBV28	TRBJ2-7	CASSLVGTSGSYEQYF	TGTGCCAGCAGTTTAGTCGGGACTAGCGGTTCCTACGAGCAGTACTTC
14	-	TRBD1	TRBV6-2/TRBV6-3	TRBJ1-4	CASSPGGYSEKLFF	TGTGCCAGCAGTCCAGGGGGATACAGTGAAAAACTGTTTTTT
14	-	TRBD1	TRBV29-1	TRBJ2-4	CSVQGQGAKNIQYF	TGCAGCGTTCAAGGACAGGGGGCCAAAAACATTCAGTACTTC
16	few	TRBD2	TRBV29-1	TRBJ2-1	CSGGTSGSASYNEQFF	TGCAGCGGAGGGACTAGCGGGAGTGCATCCTACAATGAGCAGTTCTTC
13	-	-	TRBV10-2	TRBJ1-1	CASSEQGELGAFF	TGCGCCAGCAGTGAACAGGGCGAATTGGGAGCTTTCTTT
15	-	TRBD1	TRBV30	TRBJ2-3	CAWRKTGEGTDTQYF	TGTGCCTGGAGGAAGACAGGGGAGGGCACAGATACGCAGTATTTT
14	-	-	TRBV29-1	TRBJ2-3	CSVRVQGGTDTQYF	TGCAGCGTGAGGGTACAGGGTGGCACAGATACGCAGTATTTT
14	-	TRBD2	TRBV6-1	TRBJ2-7	CASTVGLAGYEQYF	TGTGCCAGCACCGTCGGGCTAGCGGGCTACGAGCAGTACTTC